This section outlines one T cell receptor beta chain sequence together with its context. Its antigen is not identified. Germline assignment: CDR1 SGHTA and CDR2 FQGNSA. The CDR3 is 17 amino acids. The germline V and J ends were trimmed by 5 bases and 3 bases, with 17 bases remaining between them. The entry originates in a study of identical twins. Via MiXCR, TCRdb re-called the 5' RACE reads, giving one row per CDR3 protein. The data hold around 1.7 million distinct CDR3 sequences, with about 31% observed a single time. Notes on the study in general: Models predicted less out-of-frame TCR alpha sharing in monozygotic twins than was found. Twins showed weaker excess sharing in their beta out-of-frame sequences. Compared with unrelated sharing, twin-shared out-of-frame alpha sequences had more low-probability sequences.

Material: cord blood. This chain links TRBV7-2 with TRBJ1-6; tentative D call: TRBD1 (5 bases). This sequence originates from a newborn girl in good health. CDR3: CASSPSTVPYYNSPLHF. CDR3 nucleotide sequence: TGTGCCAGCAGCCCTTCGACAGTGCCGTACTATAATTCACCCCTCCACTTT.